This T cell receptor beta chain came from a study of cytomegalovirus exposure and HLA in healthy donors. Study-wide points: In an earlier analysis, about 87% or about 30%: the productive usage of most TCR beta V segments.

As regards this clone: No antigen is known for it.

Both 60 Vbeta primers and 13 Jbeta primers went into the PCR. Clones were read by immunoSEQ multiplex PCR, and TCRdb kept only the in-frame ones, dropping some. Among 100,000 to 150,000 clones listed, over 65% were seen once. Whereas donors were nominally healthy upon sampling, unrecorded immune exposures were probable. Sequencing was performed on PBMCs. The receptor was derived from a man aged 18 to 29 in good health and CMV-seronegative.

As DNA, the CDR3 is TGCAGCGTTCGGGGTTCAAATGAGCAGTTCTTC. Encoded protein: CSVRGSNEQFF. This chain links TRBV29-1 with TRBJ2-1, with D perhaps matching TRBD2 (5 bases). The CDR3 totals 11 residues. CDR1 and CDR2 (germline): SQVTM, ANQGSEA. Trimming removed 5 bases at V and 7 bases at J, with 9 bases between.